These 28 T cell receptor beta chains originate from one sample sequenced in a study of blood T cell repertoires in COVID-19. Repertoires were generated with immunoSEQ multiplex PCR, while TCRdb's copy carries only in-frame clones and drops some. In the table there are around 250,000 clones, 70% to 85% of which are singletons. Sequenced: PBMCs or T cells enriched from blood (not recorded which). The receptors were gathered from a man aged 35 to 55 who had recovered from COVID-19.

This clone was counted a single time. The chain employs TRBV27 and TRBJ2-2; D gene ambiguous. Germline loops: CDR1 MNHEY, CDR2 SMNVEV (reference sequence). This CDR3 has 13 residues. Trimming took off 4 bases at V and 5 bases at J, with 8 bases between the two ends. The CDR3 nucleotides read TGTGCCAGCAGTTGGGTGCGGACCGGGGAGCTGTTTTTT. This sequence encodes CASSWVRTGELFF.

The chain joins TRBV5-1 to TRBJ2-1; D might be TRBD1 (5 bases). Germline CDR1 and CDR2: SGHRS and YFSETQ. With 0 bases removed from V and 0 bases from J, the gap between germline ends came to 10 bases. The CDR3 length is 16 residues. The CDR3 DNA reads as TGCGCCAGCAGCTTGGCAGGGATGGTCTCCTACAATGAGCAGTTCTTC. Translating it yields CASSLAGMVSYNEQFF.

The rearrangement joins TRBV10-2 to TRBJ2-7; D gene uncertain. The ends were cut back, 4 bases at V and 3 bases at J, with 7 bases in the middle. Germline CDR1 and CDR2: WSHSY and SAAADI. This CDR3 region has 12 residues. Here the CDR3 DNA reads TGCGCCAGCAGTGCTGGCAACTACGAGCAGTACTTC. Residues: CASSAGNYEQYF.

The rearrangement links TRBV5-5 to TRBJ1-4; 9 positions agree with TRBD1. Trimming at V came to 1 base and at J to 6 bases, leaving 1 base not matched to a gene. The germline V gene has CDR1 SGHKS and CDR2 YYEKEE (reference sequence). The CDR3 is 14 amino acids. The CDR3 region is CASSLTGGDEKLFF. DNA for the CDR3: TGTGCCAGCAGCTTGACAGGGGGCGATGAAAAACTGTTTTTT.

This clone was counted once. The chain combines TRBV27 with TRBJ1-4, with D maybe TRBD1 (5 bases). V lost 5 bases, J lost 4 bases, and 17 bases lay in between. The CDR3 is made up of 16 amino acids. Germline V lookup: CDR1 MNHEY, CDR2 SMNVEV (reference sequence). The CDR3 sequence is CASSPTRRGRNEKLFF. CDR3 nucleotide sequence: TGTGCCAGCAGTCCAACTAGGAGGGGCCGTAATGAAAAACTGTTTTTT.

The rearrangement joins TRBV6-5 to TRBJ1-2, with TRBD1 matching 7 bases. Trimming cost V 5 bases and J 4 bases; bases outside gene matches: 7. The germline V gene has CDR1 MNHEY and CDR2 SVGAGI. This CDR3 comprises 14 residues. The CDR3 loop reads CASSQRQGIYGYTF. The CDR3 nucleotides read TGTGCCAGCAGTCAGAGACAGGGTATCTATGGCTACACCTTC.

This rearrangement joins TRBV6-5 to TRBJ2-3; TRBD1 matches 7 bases. V was clipped by 8 bases and J by 2 bases; unmatched bases: 7. This CDR3 region has 14 residues. CDR1 and CDR2 from the germline V gene are MNHEY and SVGAGI. CDR3 sequence: CASFSGTVTDTQYF. The DNA of the CDR3 is TGTGCCAGCTTCTCCGGGACAGTCACAGATACGCAGTATTTT.

A few counts support this clone. The chain combines TRBV6-6 with TRBJ1-5; maybe TRBD1 (5 bases). Germline V gene data show CDR1 as MNHNY and CDR2 as SVGAGI (reference sequence). CDR3 length: 15 amino acids. V dropped 2 bases and J dropped 6 bases, with 14 bases sitting between them. The CDR3 here is CASSYGAGGGQPQHF. The CDR3 nucleotides read TGTGCCAGCAGTTACGGTGCGGGGGGGGGTCAGCCCCAGCATTTT.

The V gene is TRBV6-4, the J gene TRBJ1-1; 7 bases map to TRBD1. CDR3 length equals 14 residues. Losses at the gene ends were 7 bases for V and 1 base for J; bases not matched to a gene: 6. Germline CDR1 is MRHNA and CDR2 is SNTAGT. CDR3 bases: TGTGCCAGCACCCGGGACAGCGGGAACACTGAAGCTTTCTTT. It codes for CASTRDSGNTEAFF.

J is TRBJ2-1 and V is TRBV2; TRBD2 matches at 10 bases. CDR1 is SNHLY and CDR2 is FYNNEI in the germline V gene. V trimming: 6 bases; J trimming: 3 bases; junction bases outside the gene matches: 5. The CDR3 extends over 15 amino acids. This CDR3 reads CASSRLAGDYNEQFF. DNA for the CDR3: TGTGCCAGCAGCCGTCTAGCGGGGGACTACAATGAGCAGTTCTTC.

V and J are TRBV5-1 and TRBJ2-5; TRBD1 matches 8 bases. The CDR3 length is 15 residues. Germline V gives CDR1 SGHRS, CDR2 YFSETQ. V lost 6 bases, J lost 0 bases, and 7 bases stayed unmatched. The CDR3 region is CASTGQDSNQETQYF. The CDR3 region has the DNA TGCGCCAGCACGGGACAGGATTCCAACCAAGAGACCCAGTACTTC.

This chain uses TRBV28 with TRBJ1-2; the match to TRBD1 covers 8 bases. Germline CDR1 is MDHEN and CDR2 is SYDVKM. The CDR3 sequence is 12 residues long. V dropped 5 bases and J dropped 10; count of bases not matched to a gene: 6. The DNA for the CDR3 is TGTGCCAGCAGTCTCCAGGGGGCCCACTACACCTTC. It encodes CASSLQGAHYTF.

In this sample, this clone is medium-sized. The V and J genes are TRBV19 and TRBJ2-3; D ambiguous. V lost 3 bases, J lost 2 bases, and 9 bases lay in between. Germline V gene lookup returns CDR1 LNHDA and CDR2 SQIVND (reference sequence). The CDR3 loop spans 14 amino acids. CDR3 sequence reads: CASSMHGPTDTQYF. For the CDR3, the DNA is TGTGCCAGTAGTATGCACGGTCCCACAGATACGCAGTATTTT.

The chain is built from TRBV7-2 and TRBJ1-3, with D maybe TRBD1 (6 bases). Germline-derived CDR1 and CDR2 are SGHTA and FQGNSA. V lost 1 base and J lost 0, with 19 bases in between. This CDR3 has 19 amino acids. CDR3 in DNA: TGTGCCAGCAGCTTAGGAAGAGGGGGGGATGGTCGCTCTGGAAACACCATATATTTT. Its protein product is CASSLGRGGDGRSGNTIYF.

The chain carries TRBV6-2 or TRBV6-3 and TRBJ2-3; TRBD1 is a possible D gene (7 bases). The CDR3 totals 19 residues. The germline V and J ends were trimmed by 6 bases and 0 bases, with 25 bases remaining between them. Germline CDR1 reads MNHEY; CDR2 reads SVGEGT. CDR3 protein: CASSPRTGLTGVSTDTQYF. DNA of the CDR3: TGTGCCAGCAGCCCTCGCACCGGACTAACAGGGGTAAGCACAGATACGCAGTATTTT.

The rearrangement links TRBV25-1 to TRBJ2-3; tentatively, D is TRBD1 (6 bases). The germline CDR1 and CDR2 sequences are MGHDK and SYGVNS. CDR3 size: 14 residues. The germline V and J ends were trimmed by 1 base and 6 bases, with 11 bases remaining between them. The chain's CDR3 is CASSEFRGQDTQYF. Written as DNA, the CDR3 is TGTGCCAGCAGTGAATTCAGGGGTCAGGATACGCAGTATTTT.

On this clone itself: Different DNA sequences within this sample yield the same CDR3. The chain combines TRBV12-3 or TRBV12-4 with TRBJ1-1; D gene unclear. V was cut by 2 bases and J by 3 bases, with 7 bases left in between. The CDR3 has 13 amino acids. The chain's CDR3 is CASSLLGDTEAFF. The CDR3, as DNA: TGTGCCAGCAGTTTACTGGGAGACACTGAAGCTTTCTTT.

This chain links TRBV11-2 with TRBJ1-1, with D unclear. The CDR3 loop spans 13 amino acids. Germline CDR1 SGHAT, CDR2 FQNNGV. V was pared by 1 base and J by 11 bases, with 14 bases between. CDR3 in amino acids: CASSLAWRGTAFF. The CDR3, as DNA: TGTGCCAGCAGCTTAGCTTGGCGGGGTACGGCTTTCTTT.

The rearrangement joins TRBV5-1 to TRBJ2-3; weak D call: TRBD2 (6 bases). In germline, CDR1 is SGHRS, CDR2 YFSETQ. The CDR3 covers 15 residues. Trimming shortened V by 1 base and J by 0 bases, and 9 bases separated the two germline ends. The CDR3 nucleotides are TGCGCCAGCAGCTTGTCCGGGAGAAGCACAGATACGCAGTATTTT. It specifies CASSLSGRSTDTQYF.

The V gene is TRBV5-1, the J gene TRBJ2-2, with TRBD1 as a possible D gene (5 bases). Germline loops: CDR1 SGHRS, CDR2 YFSETQ. With 0 bases removed from V and 2 bases from J, the gap between germline ends came to 8 bases. The CDR3 runs 15 residues. The CDR3 here is CASSLVGANTGELFF. Written as DNA, the CDR3 is TGCGCCAGCAGCTTGGTAGGGGCCAACACCGGGGAGCTGTTTTTT.

The chain combines TRBV10-3 with TRBJ2-7, with a possible D match to TRBD2 (5 bases). CDR1 ENHRY and CDR2 SYGVKD come from the germline V gene. The CDR3 spans 12 residues. V was clipped by 3 bases and J by 6 bases, with 9 bases between them. The CDR3 DNA is TGTGCCATCAGTGAAAGTCTAGCCGAGCAGTACTTC. It yields the protein CAISESLAEQYF.

This clone has only one observation. CDR3 in amino acids: CATSRDLGLAGGGEQYF. As DNA, the CDR3 is TGTGCCACCAGCAGAGATTTGGGGCTAGCGGGAGGTGGGGAGCAGTACTTC. The chain joins TRBV15 to TRBJ2-7, with 11 bases aligning to TRBD2. Germline CDR1 reads LNHNV; CDR2 reads YYDKDF (reference sequence). The length of the CDR3 is 17 residues. Trimming cost V 0 bases and J 7 bases; bases outside gene matches: 11. The whole variable domain, filled in from reference TRBV15 and TRBJ2-7, reads DAMVIQNPRYQVTQFGKPVTLSCSQTLNHNVMYWYQQKSSQAPKLLFHYYDKDFNNEADTPDNFQSRRPNTSFCFLDIRSPGLGDTAMYLCATSRDLGLAGGGEQYFGPGTRLTVT.

This chain uses TRBV19 with TRBJ1-5; TRBD1 aligns across 7 bases. The CDR3 consists of 14 residues. V trimming: 6 bases; J trimming: 1 base; junction bases outside the gene matches: 3. Germline assignment: CDR1 LNHDA and CDR2 SQIVND (reference sequence). The CDR3 DNA follows: TGTGCCAGTAGCTTACAGGGGAGCAATCAGCCCCAGCATTTT. As protein: CASSLQGSNQPQHF. Based on the CDR3 plus reference TRBV19 and TRBJ1-5, the full variable domain is DGGITQSPKYLFRKEGQNVTLSCEQNLNHDAMYWYRQDPGQGLRLIYYSQIVNDFQKGDIAEGYSVSREKKESFPLTVTSAQKNPTAFYLCASSLQGSNQPQHFGDGTRLSIL.

This chain links TRBV7-3 with TRBJ2-7, with 12 bases that match TRBD2. V shed 4 bases and J 6 bases; nucleotides not matched to a gene: 13. The CDR3 length is 17 residues. CDR1 is SGHTA, CDR2 FQGTGA, per germline. The chain's CDR3 is CASSSTPAGLAGTEQYF. The CDR3 DNA reads TGTGCCAGCAGCTCAACCCCAGCGGGACTAGCGGGCACCGAGCAGTACTTC.

In this sample, this clone turned up once. The chain joins TRBV6-2 or TRBV6-3 to TRBJ1-2; no definite D call. Trimming shortened V by 1 base and J by 2 bases, and 5 bases separated the two germline ends. The germline CDR1 and CDR2 sequences are MNHEY and SVGEGT. This CDR3 is built from 13 residues. DNA for the CDR3: TGTGCCAGCAGTTACTGGGCGAACTATGGCTACACCTTC. Residues: CASSYWANYGYTF.

The chain carries TRBV7-2 and TRBJ2-2; tentatively, D is TRBD1 (5 bases). The CDR3 is made up of 14 amino acids. CDR1 is SGHTA, CDR2 FQGNSA, per germline. The V gene lost 5 bases and the J gene lost 7 bases, with 14 bases spanning the gap. In nucleotides, the CDR3 is TGTGCCAGCAGCCCGCGCCTGCAGGGCGGGGAGCTGTTTTTT. It specifies CASSPRLQGGELFF.

This clone has just a few counts. CDR3 DNA: TGTGCAAGTCGCTCTATGTCCCGGGGTAAGCGGATGAACACTGAAGCTTTCTTT. Protein: CASRSMSRGKRMNTEAFF. This chain connects TRBV12-2 to TRBJ1-1. TRBV12-2 is a pseudogene segment. There are 18 residues in the CDR3.

This chain links TRBV11-2 with TRBJ1-3; D is unclear. Deletions cut 6 bases from V and 0 bases from J, with 21 bases between. Per the germline V gene, CDR1 is SGHAT and CDR2 is FQNNGV. CDR3 length: 18 amino acids. The CDR3 loop is CASSPAGNRYYSGNTIYF. CDR3 nucleotide sequence: TGTGCCAGCAGTCCCGCCGGGAACCGGTACTACTCTGGAAACACCATATATTTT. Drawing the rest from reference TRBV11-2 and TRBJ1-3, the complete variable domain is EAGVAQSPRYKIIEKRQSVAFWCNPISGHATLYWYQQILGQGPKLLIQFQNNGVVDDSQLPKDRFSAERLKGVDSTLKIQPAKLEDSAVYLCASSPAGNRYYSGNTIYFGEGSWLTVV.